The 22 T cell receptor beta chains below all came from one sample that was sequenced in a study of cytomegalovirus exposure and HLA in healthy donors. The PCR was carried out with 60 Vbeta primers and 13 Jbeta primers. Assay used: immunoSEQ multiplex PCR; TCRdb lists only in-frame clones, some missing. The table includes almost 200,000 clones, 65% to 90% detected once. The specimen sequenced was PBMCs. Receptors originate from a woman aged 45-65 years in good health and CMV-seronegative.

The chain couples TRBV29-1 to TRBJ2-7; 10 nucleotides agree with TRBD1. Germline lookup yields CDR1 SQVTM and CDR2 ANQGSEA. CDR3 length: 12 amino acids. The CDR3 DNA is TGCGGCGGCCGGGACAGGGGTTATGAGCAGTACTTC. Amino acid sequence: CGGRDRGYEQYF.

The CDR3 DNA is TGCGCCAGCAGCGATGGGCTAGCGGGAGAATTGTCCTACAATGAGCAGTTCTTC. This codes for CASSDGLAGELSYNEQFF. The rearrangement uses TRBV5-1 and TRBJ2-1; 10 positions match TRBD2. Looked up from germline, CDR1 is SGHRS and CDR2 is YFSETQ. The junction had 11 bases not matched to a gene; V was cut back by 4 bases and J by 1 base. CDR3 size: 18 residues.

This clone has only one observation. Other DNA sequences in the sample encode the same CDR3. This rearrangement joins TRBV5-1 to TRBJ1-2; no clear D. The CDR3 loop spans 13 amino acids. Germline CDR1 and CDR2: SGHRS and YFSETQ. Trimming stripped 0 bases from V and 4 bases from J, with 7 bases between. In DNA form, the CDR3 reads TGCGCCAGCAGCTTGGACAGTGCCTATGGCTACACCTTC. This codes for CASSLDSAYGYTF.

This clone was observed a few times. The genes are TRBV27 and TRBJ1-2, with no clear D. The CDR3 contains 13 residues. Trimming stripped 1 base from V and 8 bases from J, with 11 bases between. CDR1 and CDR2 from the germline V gene are MNHEY and SMNVEV (reference sequence). CDR3 sequence (DNA): TGTGCCAGCAGTTTATTGAGTTCGGGGGGCTACACCTTC. Protein sequence: CASSLLSSGGYTF.

The gene calls are TRBV6-6 and TRBJ2-7; the D gene is possibly TRBD1 (6 bases). Germline CDR1 reads MNHNY; CDR2 reads SVGAGI (reference sequence). This CDR3 has 14 amino acids. Trimming stripped 6 bases from V and 7 bases from J, with 19 bases between. CDR3 loop: CASRGGQHLWEQYF. In DNA form, the CDR3 reads TGTGCCAGCAGAGGAGGACAGCACCTCTGGGAGCAGTACTTC.

The chain joins TRBV2 to TRBJ1-5; D possibly corresponds to TRBD1 (6 bases). Trimming removed 6 bases from V and 2 bases from J, with 17 bases in between. This CDR3 spans 16 amino acids. Germline V CDR1 and CDR2: SNHLY, FYNNEI. For the CDR3, the DNA is TGTGCCAGCAGACCTGACAGGAAGTTGCGCAATCAGCCCCAGCATTTT. It yields the protein CASRPDRKLRNQPQHF.

J is TRBJ2-3 and V is TRBV18; D may be TRBD2 (6 bases). The CDR3 length is 15 residues. Looked up from germline, CDR1 is KGHSH and CDR2 is LQKENI. Deletions cut 4 bases from V and 5 bases from J, with 16 bases between. CDR3 sequence: CASSRRGGEEDTQYF. The CDR3 DNA reads TGTGCCAGCTCACGCCGGGGAGGAGAAGAAGATACGCAGTATTTT.

The chain combines TRBV28 with TRBJ2-5, with 10 bases identical to TRBD2. Per the germline V gene, CDR1 is MDHEN and CDR2 is SYDVKM. Germline trimming cut 5 bases from V and 2 bases from J; bases unmatched to any gene: 11. The CDR3 consists of 17 residues. CDR3 sequence reads: CASSPWGGSGGQETQYF. CDR3 nucleotide sequence: TGTGCCAGCAGTCCTTGGGGGGGTAGCGGGGGGCAAGAGACCCAGTACTTC.

The gene calls are TRBV7-8 and TRBJ2-2; 7 bases map to TRBD2. CDR1 is SGHVS and CDR2 is FQNEAQ in the germline V gene. CDR3 length: 17 residues. Trimming cost V 5 bases and J 4 bases; bases outside gene matches: 13. The CDR3 spells CASSPARLAQVTGELFF. In DNA, the CDR3 is TGTGCCAGCAGCCCCGCCCGACTAGCTCAGGTCACCGGGGAGCTGTTTTTT. Combining the CDR3 with reference TRBV7-8 and TRBJ2-2 gives the whole variable domain GAGVSQSPRYKVAKRGQDVALRCDPISGHVSLFWYQQALGQGPEFLTYFQNEAQLDKSGLPSDRFFAERPEGSVSTLKIQRTQQEDSAVYLCASSPARLAQVTGELFFGEGSRLTVL.

Notes on this clone: Additional DNA sequences in this sample encode the identical CDR3. This sequence joins TRBV28 and TRBJ2-7; unclear D gene. The CDR3 has 11 residues. Trimming cost V 6 bases and J 2 bases, with 5 bases left between them. Germline CDR1 and CDR2: MDHEN and SYDVKM. CDR3 bases: TGTGCCAGCAGCCTAACCTACGAGCAGTACTTC. Protein product: CASSLTYEQYF.

V usage is TRBV28 and J usage is TRBJ2-3, with TRBD1 matching over 7 bases. Germline V gives CDR1 MDHEN, CDR2 SYDVKM. Trimming cost V 5 bases and J 2 bases; bases outside gene matches: 4. This CDR3 contains 14 residues. CDR3 sequence (DNA): TGTGCCAGCAGTCGCGGACAGGACACAGATACGCAGTATTTT. The encoded protein is CASSRGQDTDTQYF. The variable domain in full, completed from reference TRBV28 and TRBJ2-3, reads DVKVTQSSRYLVKRTGEKVFLECVQDMDHENMFWYRQDPGLGLRLIYFSYDVKMKEKGDIPEGYSVSREKKERFSLILESASTNQTSMYLCASSRGQDTDTQYFGPGTRLTVL.

This chain links TRBV18 with TRBJ2-7; tentative D call: TRBD2 (5 bases). Between the trimmed V and J ends, which lost 1 base and 0 bases, there was a span of 10 bases. This CDR3 is built from 15 residues. Germline CDR1 is KGHSH and CDR2 is LQKENI. The CDR3 DNA reads TGTGCCAGCTCACCACGAACTGGGAGCTCCTACGAGCAGTACTTC. Residues: CASSPRTGSSYEQYF.

This chain links TRBV7-9 with TRBJ1-1; 9 nucleotides match TRBD1. Losses at the gene ends were 4 bases for V and 11 bases for J; bases not matched to a gene: 23. Looked up from germline, CDR1 is SEHNR and CDR2 is FQNEAQ (reference sequence). CDR3 length: 18 residues. The CDR3, as DNA: TGTGCCAGCAGCTCAACCCTTTTAAGGACAGGGGCCGCTGGGGAGGCTTTCTTT. Amino acids: CASSSTLLRTGAAGEAFF.

The chain recombines TRBV6-6 with TRBJ2-7, with 14 bases aligning to TRBD2. Germline V CDR1 and CDR2: MNHNY, SVGAGI (reference sequence). The CDR3 sequence is 13 residues long. V lost 8 bases, J lost 3 bases, and 0 bases stayed unmatched. The CDR3 loop is CASGTSGSYEQYF. CDR3 DNA: TGTGCCAGCGGGACTAGCGGGAGCTACGAGCAGTACTTC.

The CDR3 bases are TGTGCCAGCAGTTCGGACAGGAGGAGCTACGAGCAGTACTTC. Amino acid sequence: CASSSDRRSYEQYF. The chain is built from TRBV28 and TRBJ2-7; 7 bases are shared with TRBD1. The junction had 6 bases not matched to a gene; V was cut back by 4 bases and J by 3 bases. The CDR3 is 14 residues long. The germline gives CDR1 MDHEN, CDR2 SYDVKM.

The gene calls are TRBV2 and TRBJ2-5; 7 nucleotides line up with TRBD2. This CDR3 is built from 12 residues. The germline CDR1 and CDR2 sequences are SNHLY and FYNNEI. Germline trimming cut 6 bases from V and 5 bases from J; bases unmatched to any gene: 3. CDR3 in amino acids: CASRGGKETQYF. The CDR3 DNA sequence: TGTGCCAGCAGGGGAGGGAAGGAGACCCAGTACTTC.

The CDR3 sequence: CASSFSTGESLGNEQFF. As DNA, the CDR3 is TGTGCCAGCAGTTTTTCGACAGGGGAAAGTTTGGGCAATGAGCAGTTCTTC. The chain uses TRBV28 and TRBJ2-1; 8 nucleotides align to TRBD1. Germline values: CDR1 MDHEN, CDR2 SYDVKM. V shed 3 bases and J 6 bases; nucleotides not matched to a gene: 13. CDR3 length: 17 amino acids.

This clone has only a few counts. V and J are TRBV11-2 and TRBJ2-7; tentatively, D is TRBD2 (5 bases). Germline V CDR1 and CDR2: SGHAT, FQNNGV. Trimming removed 5 bases at V and 1 base at J, with 12 bases between. The CDR3 is 14 residues long. The CDR3 DNA reads TGTGCCAGCAGCGCCGACTACCAGTCCTACGAGCAGTACTTC. Translated: CASSADYQSYEQYF.

This clone appeared a single time. This chain links TRBV11-2 with TRBJ1-2; maybe TRBD1 (6 bases). Germline CDR1 and CDR2: SGHAT and FQNNGV. V dropped 3 bases and J dropped 5 bases, with 13 bases sitting between them. The CDR3 covers 14 residues. The CDR3 DNA follows: TGTGCCAGCAGCTTCGCCAGGGGCGGTTATGGCTACACCTTC. This translates into CASSFARGGYGYTF.

This chain joins TRBV10-3 and TRBJ2-1, with TRBD2 matching over 9 bases. Germline loops: CDR1 ENHRY, CDR2 SYGVKD. There are 15 residues in the CDR3. Trimming cost V 2 bases and J 9 bases; bases outside gene matches: 8. The CDR3 sequence: CAISEMGLATSEQFF. For the CDR3, the DNA is TGTGCCATCAGTGAGATGGGACTAGCTACTAGTGAGCAGTTCTTC.

The chain combines TRBV7-6 with TRBJ2-1; 9 bases match TRBD2. V was pared by 4 bases and J by 8 bases, with 9 bases of the junction left unmatched. This CDR3 has 15 residues. CDR1 SGHVS and CDR2 FNYEAQ come from the germline V gene. Here the CDR3 reads CASSSNSGSGDEQFF. The CDR3 DNA reads TGTGCCAGCAGCTCTAATAGCGGGAGTGGCGATGAGCAGTTCTTC.

V usage is TRBV5-4 and J usage is TRBJ1-1; D is undetermined. V was shortened by 2 bases and J by 0 bases, with 20 bases between the two germline ends. CDR1 is SGHNT, CDR2 YYREEE, per germline (reference sequence). CDR3 length equals 18 residues. The DNA of the CDR3 is TGTGCCAGCAGCTTAAGAAGTATCGCGATTGCCATGAACACTGAAGCTTTCTTT. Translating gives CASSLRSIAIAMNTEAFF. The full variable domain, in which reference TRBV5-4 and TRBJ1-1 provide the parts outside the CDR3, is ETGVTQSPTHLIKTRGQQVTLRCSSQSGHNTVSWYQQALGQGPQFIFQYYREEENGRGNFPPRFSGLQFPNYSSELNVNALELDDSALYLCASSLRSIAIAMNTEAFFGQGTRLTVV.